This T cell receptor (beta chain) comes out of a study of T cells after yellow fever vaccination. General study points: Clonotype sharing between CD4 and CD8 compartments was small. The booster response re-showed most primary clones: over 95% CD4, around 87% CD8. The secondary response was weaker but peaked faster, day 5 versus 15.

5'RACE template switching generated TCR cDNA, adding a universal primer site and UMIs. TCRdb re-called the 5' RACE reads through MiXCR, storing one row per CDR3 protein. The repertoire holds approximately 74,000 distinct CDR3 sequences, with approximately 5% as singletons. With 3 bases clipped from V and 7 bases from J, the junction kept 8 bases outside the gene matches. The CDR3 has 15 amino acids. From germline, CDR1 is SGDLS and CDR2 YYNGEE. This clonotype was detected many times. Its target is not known. This TCR was sampled from a young man who received the YFV17D yellow fever vaccine. V usage is TRBV9 and J usage is TRBJ2-1; 9 bases line up with TRBD2. This specimen was CD4+ T cells sorted from PBMCs, taken around 16 days after the first yellow fever vaccination. The CDR3 DNA follows: TGTGCCAGCAGCGGTCCCGGGACTAGCTCAAATGAGCAGTTCTTC. Amino acids: CASSGPGTSSNEQFF.